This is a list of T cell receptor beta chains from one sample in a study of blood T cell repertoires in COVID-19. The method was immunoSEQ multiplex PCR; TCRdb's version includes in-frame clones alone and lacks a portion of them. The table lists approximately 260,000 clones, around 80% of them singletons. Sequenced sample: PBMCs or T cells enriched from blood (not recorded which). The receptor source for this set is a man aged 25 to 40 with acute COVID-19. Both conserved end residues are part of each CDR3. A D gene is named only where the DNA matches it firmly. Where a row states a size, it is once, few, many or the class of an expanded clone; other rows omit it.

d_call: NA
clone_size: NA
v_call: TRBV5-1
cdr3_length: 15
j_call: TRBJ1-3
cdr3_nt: TGTGCCAGCAGCGAACAGGTCAGCTCTGGAAACACCATATATTTT
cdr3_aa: CASSEQVSSGNTIYF

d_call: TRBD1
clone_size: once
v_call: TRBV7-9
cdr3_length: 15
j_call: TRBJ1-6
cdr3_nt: TGTGCCAGCAGCTTAGCGGGACAGAATAATTCACCCCTCCACTTT
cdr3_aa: CASSLAGQNNSPLHF

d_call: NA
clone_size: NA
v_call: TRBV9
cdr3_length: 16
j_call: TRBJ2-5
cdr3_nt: TGTGCCAGCAGCGTAGAGGCGGGGCTGTACCAAGAGACCCAGTACTTC
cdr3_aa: CASSVEAGLYQETQYF

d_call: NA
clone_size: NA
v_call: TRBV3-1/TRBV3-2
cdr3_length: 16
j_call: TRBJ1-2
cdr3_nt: TGTGCCAGCAGCCGGGGGGGGGCTGGCGGGGACTATGGCTACACCTTC
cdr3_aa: CASSRGGAGGDYGYTF

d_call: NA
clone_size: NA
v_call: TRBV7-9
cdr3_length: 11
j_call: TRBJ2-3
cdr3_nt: TGTGCCAGCAGCACGGGGGATACGCAGTATTTT
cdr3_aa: CASSTGDTQYF

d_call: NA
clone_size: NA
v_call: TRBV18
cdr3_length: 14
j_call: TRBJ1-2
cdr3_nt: TGTGCCAGCTCACCAGGGATTGAGGGCTATGGCTACACCTTC
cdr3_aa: CASSPGIEGYGYTF

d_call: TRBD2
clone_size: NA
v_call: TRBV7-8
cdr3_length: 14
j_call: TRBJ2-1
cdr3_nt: TGTGCCAGCAGCACCGGGACTAACTACAATGAGCAGTTCTTC
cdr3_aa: CASSTGTNYNEQFF

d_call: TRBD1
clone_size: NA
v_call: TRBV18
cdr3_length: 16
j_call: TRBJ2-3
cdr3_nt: TGTGCCAGCTCACCAGGTGGCCAGGGGGCGACAGATACGCAGTATTTT
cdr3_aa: CASSPGGQGATDTQYF

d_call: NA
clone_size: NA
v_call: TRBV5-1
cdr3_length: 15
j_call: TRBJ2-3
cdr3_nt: TGCGCCAGCAGTGGGGGCAGGCCTAGCACAGATACGCAGTATTTT
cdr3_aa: CASSGGRPSTDTQYF

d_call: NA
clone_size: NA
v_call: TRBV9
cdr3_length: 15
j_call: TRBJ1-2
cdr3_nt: TGTGCCAGCAGCGTAGGAAGTGAAGACCACAGTGGCTACACCTTC
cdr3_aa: CASSVGSEDHSGYTF

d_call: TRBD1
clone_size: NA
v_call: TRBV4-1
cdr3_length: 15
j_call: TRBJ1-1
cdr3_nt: TGCGCCAGCAGCCAAGAAGACAGGGGGTTGGCTGAAGCTTTCTTT
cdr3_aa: CASSQEDRGLAEAFF

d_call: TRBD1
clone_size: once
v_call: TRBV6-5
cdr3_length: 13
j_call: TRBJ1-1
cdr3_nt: TGTGCCACCTCGCAGGGGGCGCGGGCTGAAGCTTTCTTT
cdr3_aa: CATSQGARAEAFF

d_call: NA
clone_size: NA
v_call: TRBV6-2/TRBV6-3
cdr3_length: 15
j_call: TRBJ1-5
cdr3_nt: TGTGCCAGCAGTTCCCCGGGGGGGGGCGGCCAGCCCCAGCATTTT
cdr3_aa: CASSSPGGGGQPQHF

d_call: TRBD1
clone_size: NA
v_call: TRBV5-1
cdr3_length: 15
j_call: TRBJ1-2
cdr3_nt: TGCGCCAGCAGCTCAAACAGGGGAGCTAACTATGGCTACACCTTC
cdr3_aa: CASSSNRGANYGYTF

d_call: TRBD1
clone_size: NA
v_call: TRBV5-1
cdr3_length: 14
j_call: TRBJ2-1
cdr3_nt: TGCGCCAGCAGCTTGGGGGACAGGACGAATGAGCAGTTCTTC
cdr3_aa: CASSLGDRTNEQFF

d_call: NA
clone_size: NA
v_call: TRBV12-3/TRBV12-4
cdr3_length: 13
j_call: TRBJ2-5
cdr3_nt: TGTGCCAGCAGTTTAGGGGGAGAAGAGACCCAGTACTTC
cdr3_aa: CASSLGGEETQYF

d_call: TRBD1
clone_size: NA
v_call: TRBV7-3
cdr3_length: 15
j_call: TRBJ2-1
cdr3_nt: TGTGCCAGCAGCTTGACAGGGGGCAAGGCGCGTGAGCAGTTCTTC
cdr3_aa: CASSLTGGKAREQFF

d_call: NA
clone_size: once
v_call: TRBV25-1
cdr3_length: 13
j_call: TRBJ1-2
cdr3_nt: TGTGCCAGCAGTGAGGGGCTTAGATATGGCTACACCTTC
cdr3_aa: CASSEGLRYGYTF

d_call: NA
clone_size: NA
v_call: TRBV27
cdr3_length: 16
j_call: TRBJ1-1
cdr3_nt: TGTGCCAGCAGTGGAAAAACCACAGGGAGAAGTACTGAAGCTTTCTTT
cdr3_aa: CASSGKTTGRSTEAFF

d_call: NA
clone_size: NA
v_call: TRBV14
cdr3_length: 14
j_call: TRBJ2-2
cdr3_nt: TGTGCCAGCAGCCCCACAGGCTTAACCGGGGAGCTGTTTTTT
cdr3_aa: CASSPTGLTGELFF

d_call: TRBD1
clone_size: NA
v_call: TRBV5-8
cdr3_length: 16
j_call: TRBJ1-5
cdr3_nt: TGTGCCAGCAGCTTGGGGACAGGGGGGAGCAATCAGCCCCAGCATTTT
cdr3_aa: CASSLGTGGSNQPQHF

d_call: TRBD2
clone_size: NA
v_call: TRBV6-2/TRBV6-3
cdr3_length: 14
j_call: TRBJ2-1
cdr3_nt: TGTGCCAGCAGTTGGACTAGCGGTTACAATGAGCAGTTCTTC
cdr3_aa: CASSWTSGYNEQFF

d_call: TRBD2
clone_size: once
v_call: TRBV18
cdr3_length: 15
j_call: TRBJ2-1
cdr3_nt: TGTGCCAGCTCACCAAGACTAGCGGGGCAGGGGGAGCAGTTCTTC
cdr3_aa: CASSPRLAGQGEQFF

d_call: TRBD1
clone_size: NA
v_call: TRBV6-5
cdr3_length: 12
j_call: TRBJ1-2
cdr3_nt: TGTGCCAGCAGACAGGGGCTCTATGGCTACACCTTC
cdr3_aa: CASRQGLYGYTF

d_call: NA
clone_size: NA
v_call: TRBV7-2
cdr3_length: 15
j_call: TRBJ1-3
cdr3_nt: TGTGCCAGCAGCTTAAAGACAGACTCTGGAAACACCATATATTTT
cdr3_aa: CASSLKTDSGNTIYF

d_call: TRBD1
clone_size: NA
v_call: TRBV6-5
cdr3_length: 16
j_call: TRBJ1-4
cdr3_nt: TGTGCCAGCAGTTATGGACAGGGGACAACTAATGAAAAACTGTTTTTT
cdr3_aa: CASSYGQGTTNEKLFF

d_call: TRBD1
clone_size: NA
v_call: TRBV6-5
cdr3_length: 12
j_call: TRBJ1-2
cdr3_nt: TGTGCCAGCAAGCTGGGGACAGACCCTCACACCTTC
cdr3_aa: CASKLGTDPHTF

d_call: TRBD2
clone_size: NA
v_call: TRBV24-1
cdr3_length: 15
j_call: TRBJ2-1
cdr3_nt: TGTGCCACCAGTGAGTCGGGACTAGCTTACAATGAGCAGTTCTTC
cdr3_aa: CATSESGLAYNEQFF

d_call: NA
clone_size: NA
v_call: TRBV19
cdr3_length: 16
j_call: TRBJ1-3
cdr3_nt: TGTGCCAGTAGTTTTCTCGAGGGGGAACCTGGAAACACCATATATTTT
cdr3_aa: CASSFLEGEPGNTIYF

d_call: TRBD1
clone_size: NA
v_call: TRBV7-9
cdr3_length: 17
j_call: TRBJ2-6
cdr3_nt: TGTGCCAGCGCATCGCCGGGACAGGGAGCTGGGGCCAACGTCCTGACTTTC
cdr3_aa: CASASPGQGAGANVLTF

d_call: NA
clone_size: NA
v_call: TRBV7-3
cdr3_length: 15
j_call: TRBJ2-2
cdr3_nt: TGTGCCAGCACTACCCAGGGCAGGGGAGCCGGGGAGCTGTTTTTT
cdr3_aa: CASTTQGRGAGELFF

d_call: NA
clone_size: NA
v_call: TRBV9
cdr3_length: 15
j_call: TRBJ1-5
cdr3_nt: TGTGCCAGCAGCGCATCCGGGGTAAAAAATCAGCCCCAGCATTTT
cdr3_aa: CASSASGVKNQPQHF

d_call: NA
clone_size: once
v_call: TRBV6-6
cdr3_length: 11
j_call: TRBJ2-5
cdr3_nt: TGTGCCAGCAGACAGGGCGAGACCCAGTACTTC
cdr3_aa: CASRQGETQYF

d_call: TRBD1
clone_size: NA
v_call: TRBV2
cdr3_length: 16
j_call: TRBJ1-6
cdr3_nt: TGTGCCAGCAGTAAGACAGGGCTAGAGGGTAATTCACCCCTCCACTTT
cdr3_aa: CASSKTGLEGNSPLHF

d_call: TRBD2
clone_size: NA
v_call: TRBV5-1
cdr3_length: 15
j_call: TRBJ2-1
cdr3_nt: TGCGCCAGCAGCCCGGGGGGGAGCTCCTACAATGAGCAGTTCTTC
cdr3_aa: CASSPGGSSYNEQFF

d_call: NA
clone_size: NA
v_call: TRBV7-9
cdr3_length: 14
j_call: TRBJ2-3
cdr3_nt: TGTGCCAGCAGCCAGGGGGGAGGCACAGATACGCAGTATTTT
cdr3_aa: CASSQGGGTDTQYF

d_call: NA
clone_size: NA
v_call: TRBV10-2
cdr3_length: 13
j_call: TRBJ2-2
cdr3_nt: TGCGCCATCCTCCAGGGGAAGACCGGGGAGCTGTTTTTT
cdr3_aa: CAILQGKTGELFF

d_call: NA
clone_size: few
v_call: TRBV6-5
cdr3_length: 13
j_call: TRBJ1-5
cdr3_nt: TGTGCCAGCTTAAGGAGAGGGAATCAGCCCCAGCATTTT
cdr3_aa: CASLRRGNQPQHF

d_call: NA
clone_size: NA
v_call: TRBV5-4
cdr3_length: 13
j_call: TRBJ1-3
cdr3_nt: TGTGCCAGCAGCTTCACAGGGTCGGACACCATATATTTT
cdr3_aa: CASSFTGSDTIYF

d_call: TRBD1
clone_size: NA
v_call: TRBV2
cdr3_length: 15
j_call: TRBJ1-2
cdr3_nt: TGTGCCAGCAAGAGTGGGACAGGGGGATTGAATGGCTACACCTTC
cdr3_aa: CASKSGTGGLNGYTF

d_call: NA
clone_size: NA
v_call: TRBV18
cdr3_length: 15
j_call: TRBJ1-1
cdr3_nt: TGTGCCAGCTCATCTACCCTGGACAGCAACACTGAAGCTTTCTTT
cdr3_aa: CASSSTLDSNTEAFF

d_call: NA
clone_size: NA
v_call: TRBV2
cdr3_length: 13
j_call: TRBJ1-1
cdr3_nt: TGTGCCAGCAGGAACAGGCTAAAGACTGAAGCTTTCTTT
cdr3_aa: CASRNRLKTEAFF